This TCR beta chain was found in a study of blood T cell repertoires in COVID-19. Study information: Samples representing acute and convalescent COVID-19 were sourced from the United States, Italy and Spain.

The Seattle patients, enrolled during active infection, were followed longitudinally. Germline CDR1 is DFQATT and CDR2 is SNEGSKA (reference sequence). The CDR3 runs 10 residues. V was trimmed by 6 bases and J by 3 bases, leaving 6 bases between them. Original methodology: Researchers report that nucleated cell counts were estimated from reference gene primer amplification. Only in-frame clones appear in the TCRdb table, and some are missing; sequencing was by immunoSEQ multiplex PCR. That table furnishes V, J and clone size, whereas the DNA furnished D and trimming. The sample contains about 270,000 clones, more than 85% of which appear only once.

This chain uses TRBV20-1 with TRBJ2-7, with D hard to call. The sequence was obtained from a young adult with COVID-19, enrolled during active disease. Sequencing input: peripheral blood. Here the CDR3 DNA reads TGCAGTGCAAAATACTACGAGCAGTACTTC. Translation gives CSAKYYEQYF.